Listed below are T cell receptor beta chains from one sample, sequenced in a study of neurological immune-mediated disorders. MiXCR was run by TCRdb on the 5' RACE reads, yielding one entry per CDR3 protein. Of 13,000 to 15,000 distinct CDR3 sequences in the sample, about 13% were seen once. The sample consisted of CD8+ T cells from blood. The receptors derive from a female donor with HTLV-1-associated myelopathy (HAM/TSP). The CDR3 runs from the conserved cysteine through the conserved F or W. Each record gives: clone size, J gene, V gene, D gene, CDR3 protein, CDR3 DNA. A D gene is named only where the DNA matches it firmly. Size values are once, few and many counts, or a class for expanded clones, and some rows have none.

size: many; J: TRBJ2-7; V: TRBV28; D: -; CDR3: CASSPGTIYEQYF; DNA: TGTGCCAGCAGTCCGGGTACGATCTACGAGCAGTACTTC
size: many; J: TRBJ2-1; V: TRBV14; D: -; CDR3: CASSHLGVEQFF; DNA: TGTGCCAGCAGCCATCTCGGGGTTGAGCAGTTCTTC
size: many; J: TRBJ2-7; V: TRBV9; D: -; CDR3: CASSVQAGPRYEQYF; DNA: TGTGCCAGCAGCGTCCAGGCGGGGCCCCGATACGAGCAGTACTTC
size: -; J: TRBJ2-7; V: TRBV5-5; D: TRBD1; CDR3: CASSESGQTYEQYF; DNA: TGTGCCAGCAGTGAATCGGGACAGACCTACGAGCAGTACTTC
size: many; J: TRBJ2-1; V: TRBV10-2; D: TRBD2; CDR3: CASNQLAMDEQFF; DNA: TGCGCCAGCAATCAACTAGCGATGGATGAGCAGTTCTTC
size: many; J: TRBJ1-1; V: TRBV5-1; D: -; CDR3: CASSLVPVKGTEAFF; DNA: TGCGCCAGCAGCTTGGTGCCCGTGAAGGGGACTGAAGCTTTCTTT
size: many; J: TRBJ2-3; V: TRBV12-3/TRBV12-4; D: TRBD2; CDR3: CASSPGLAGTDTQYF; DNA: TGTGCCAGCAGTCCGGGACTAGCGGGAACCGATACGCAGTATTTT
size: many; J: TRBJ1-2; V: TRBV6-2/TRBV6-3; D: -; CDR3: CASSYGVRWGYTF; DNA: TGTGCCAGCAGTTACGGGGTCCGCTGGGGCTACACCTTC
size: many; J: TRBJ2-5; V: TRBV5-1; D: TRBD1; CDR3: CASSKPGQGKETQYF; DNA: TGCGCCAGCAGTAAGCCGGGACAGGGGAAAGAGACCCAGTACTTC
size: many; J: TRBJ1-1; V: TRBV25-1; D: -; CDR3: CASYRSLMNTEAFF; DNA: TGTGCCAGCTACAGGAGCCTCATGAACACTGAAGCTTTCTTT
size: many; J: TRBJ2-4; V: TRBV7-2; D: -; CDR3: CASSFLVFKNIQYF; DNA: TGTGCCAGCAGCTTTCTGGTGTTCAAAAACATTCAGTACTTC
size: many; J: TRBJ2-1; V: TRBV27; D: -; CDR3: CASSSGVFGSYNEQFF; DNA: TGTGCCAGCAGTTCCGGGGTTTTTGGGTCGTACAATGAGCAGTTCTTC
size: many; J: TRBJ1-5; V: TRBV7-8; D: -; CDR3: CASTQGDQPQHF; DNA: TGTGCCAGCACCCAAGGAGATCAGCCCCAGCATTTT
size: many; J: TRBJ2-7; V: TRBV6-2/TRBV6-3; D: TRBD1; CDR3: CASSYEGQAPYEQYF; DNA: TGTGCCAGCAGTTACGAGGGACAGGCCCCCTACGAGCAGTACTTC
size: -; J: TRBJ2-3; V: TRBV3-1; D: TRBD2; CDR3: CASSHPLAGPGTTDTQYF; DNA: TGTGCCAGCAGCCACCCGCTAGCGGGGCCTGGCACCACAGATACGCAGTATTTT
size: once; J: TRBJ2-7; V: TRBV20-1; D: -; CDR3: CSARMGYEQYF; DNA: TGCAGTGCTAGGATGGGCTACGAGCAGTACTTC
size: many; J: TRBJ2-3; V: TRBV10-3; D: TRBD2; CDR3: CAIWAGGQYF; DNA: TGTGCCATCTGGGCGGGAGGGCAGTATTTT
size: many; J: TRBJ2-7; V: TRBV27; D: TRBD2; CDR3: CASSLRLAGGPGEQYF; DNA: TGTGCCAGCAGTTTACGACTAGCGGGAGGGCCCGGCGAGCAGTACTTC
size: many; J: TRBJ2-1; V: TRBV6-5; D: -; CDR3: CASSPGFGYHNEQFF; DNA: TGTGCCAGCAGCCCTGGGTTTGGGTACCACAATGAGCAGTTCTTC
size: many; J: TRBJ1-2; V: TRBV5-1; D: TRBD1; CDR3: CASSLGDRGLPSNYGYTF; DNA: TGCGCCAGCAGCTTGGGAGACAGGGGGCTCCCCTCTAACTATGGCTACACCTTC
size: many; J: TRBJ2-1; V: TRBV7-8; D: TRBD1; CDR3: CASSFWDRVNEQFF; DNA: TGTGCCAGCAGCTTTTGGGACAGGGTCAATGAGCAGTTCTTC
size: many; J: TRBJ2-5; V: TRBV7-6; D: TRBD2; CDR3: CASSTPGLAGQETQYF; DNA: TGTGCCAGCAGCACCCCGGGACTAGCGGGGCAAGAGACCCAGTACTTC
size: many; J: TRBJ2-7; V: TRBV20-1; D: TRBD1; CDR3: CSASQGDRGYEQYF; DNA: TGCAGTGCTAGTCAGGGGGACAGGGGCTACGAGCAGTACTTC
size: many; J: TRBJ2-2; V: TRBV20-1; D: -; CDR3: CSAPDWNTGELFF; DNA: TGCAGTGCTCCAGACTGGAACACCGGGGAGCTGTTTTTT
size: -; J: TRBJ2-1; V: TRBV4-1; D: -; CDR3: CASSFYICSAWRGVGYNEQFF; DNA: -
size: many; J: TRBJ2-3; V: TRBV5-6; D: TRBD2; CDR3: CASSPRGGPTDTQYF; DNA: TGTGCCAGCAGCCCCCGGGGGGGACCCACAGATACGCAGTATTTT
size: many; J: TRBJ2-1; V: TRBV3-1; D: -; CDR3: CASSRPGAYNEQFF; DNA: TGTGCCAGCAGCCGGCCCGGCGCCTACAATGAGCAGTTCTTC
size: many; J: TRBJ1-1; V: TRBV7-7; D: -; CDR3: CASGPWEDTEAFF; DNA: TGTGCTAGCGGACCGTGGGAGGACACTGAAGCTTTCTTT
size: many; J: TRBJ2-1; V: TRBV7-9; D: -; CDR3: CASSLGNNEQFF; DNA: TGTGCCAGCAGCTTAGGTAACAATGAGCAGTTCTTC
size: -; J: TRBJ2-7; V: TRBV4-3; D: TRBD2; CDR3: CASSQDRVAGGKEQYF; DNA: TGCGCCAGCAGCCAAGATAGGGTAGCGGGGGGAAAGGAGCAGTACTTC
size: many; J: TRBJ2-3; V: TRBV6-4; D: TRBD1; CDR3: CASSDSSTGNTDTQYF; DNA: TGTGCCAGCAGTGACTCCTCGACAGGGAACACAGATACGCAGTATTTT
size: few; J: TRBJ2-1; V: TRBV5-5; D: -; CDR3: CASSFYICSKDRLEGDEQFF; DNA: -
size: many; J: TRBJ2-7; V: TRBV4-1; D: -; CDR3: CASSHPGPDSLYEQYF; DNA: TGCGCCAGCAGCCACCCCGGTCCGGATTCTCTATACGAGCAGTACTTC
size: many; J: TRBJ2-7; V: TRBV7-6; D: -; CDR3: CASSLLGKTYEQYF; DNA: TGTGCCAGCAGCTTACTCGGCAAAACCTACGAGCAGTACTTC
size: many; J: TRBJ2-7; V: TRBV5-1; D: TRBD1; CDR3: CASSDGQGPYEQYF; DNA: TGCGCCAGCAGCGACGGACAGGGACCCTACGAGCAGTACTTC
size: many; J: TRBJ1-6; V: TRBV5-1; D: -; CDR3: CASSQRDRIDSPLHF; DNA: TGCGCCAGCAGCCAAAGGGACCGGATCGATTCACCCCTCCACTTT
size: many; J: TRBJ2-7; V: TRBV6-6; D: -; CDR3: CAVTGAPYEQYF; DNA: TGTGCCGTGACGGGGGCCCCCTACGAGCAGTACTTC
size: many; J: TRBJ1-2; V: TRBV3-1; D: -; CDR3: CASSQEGDYLYGYTF; DNA: TGTGCCAGCAGCCAAGAAGGAGACTACCTCTATGGCTACACCTTC
size: many; J: TRBJ2-1; V: TRBV7-8; D: -; CDR3: CASSLGALSSYNEQFF; DNA: TGTGCCAGCAGCTTAGGGGCCCTGAGCTCCTACAATGAGCAGTTCTTC
size: many; J: TRBJ2-5; V: TRBV2; D: TRBD2; CDR3: CASGTSGSPQETQYF; DNA: TGTGCCAGCGGGACTAGCGGGAGTCCCCAAGAGACCCAGTACTTC
size: many; J: TRBJ1-3; V: TRBV4-3; D: -; CDR3: CASSQTRTIGNTIYF; DNA: TGCGCCAGCAGCCAAACCCGGACGATCGGAAACACCATATATTTT